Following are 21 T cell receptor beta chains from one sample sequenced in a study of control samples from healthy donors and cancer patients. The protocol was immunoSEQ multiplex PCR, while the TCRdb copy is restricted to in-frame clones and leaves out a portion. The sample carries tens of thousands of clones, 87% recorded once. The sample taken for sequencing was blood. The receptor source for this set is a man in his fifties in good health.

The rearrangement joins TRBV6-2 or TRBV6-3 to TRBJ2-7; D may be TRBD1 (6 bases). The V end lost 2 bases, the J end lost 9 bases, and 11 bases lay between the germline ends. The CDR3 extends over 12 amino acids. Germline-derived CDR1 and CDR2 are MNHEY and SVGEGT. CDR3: CASSYTGNVQYV. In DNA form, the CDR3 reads TGTGCCAGCAGTTACACAGGGAATGTGCAGTACGTC.

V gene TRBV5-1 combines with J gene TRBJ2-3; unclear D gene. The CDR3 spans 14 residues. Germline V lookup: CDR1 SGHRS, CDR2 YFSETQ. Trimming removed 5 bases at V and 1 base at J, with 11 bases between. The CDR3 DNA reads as TGCGCCAGCAGTTCCGGGTCGGGCACAGATACGCAGTATTTT. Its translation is CASSSGSGTDTQYF.

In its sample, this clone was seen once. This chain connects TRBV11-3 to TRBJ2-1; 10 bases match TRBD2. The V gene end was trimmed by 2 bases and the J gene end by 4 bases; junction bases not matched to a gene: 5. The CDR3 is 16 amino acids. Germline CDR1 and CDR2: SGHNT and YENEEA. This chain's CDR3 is CASSLWLAGGYNEQFF. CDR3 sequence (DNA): TGTGCCAGCAGCTTATGGTTAGCGGGAGGTTACAATGAGCAGTTCTTC.

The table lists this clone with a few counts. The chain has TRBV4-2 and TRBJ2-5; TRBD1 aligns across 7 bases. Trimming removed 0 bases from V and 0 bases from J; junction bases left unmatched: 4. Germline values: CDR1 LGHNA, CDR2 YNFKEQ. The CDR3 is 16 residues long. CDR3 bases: TGTGCCAGCAGCCAAGAGACAGGGTTGTACCAAGAGACCCAGTACTTC. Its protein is CASSQETGLYQETQYF.

CDR3 protein: CASSGTTSDFRKDTQYF. CDR3 in DNA: TGCGCCAGCAGTGGGACGACTAGCGACTTTCGAAAAGATACGCAGTATTTT. The chain carries TRBV4-3 and TRBJ2-3; 8 bases map to TRBD2. V was clipped by 6 bases and J by 5 bases; unmatched bases: 16. This CDR3 region has 17 residues. In germline, CDR1 is LGHNA, CDR2 YSLEER.

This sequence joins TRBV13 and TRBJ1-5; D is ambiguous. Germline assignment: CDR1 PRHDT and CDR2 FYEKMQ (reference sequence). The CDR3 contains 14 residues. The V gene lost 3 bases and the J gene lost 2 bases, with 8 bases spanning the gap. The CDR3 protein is CASSLARGNQPQHF. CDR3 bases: TGTGCCAGCAGCTTGGCGCGAGGCAATCAGCCCCAGCATTTT. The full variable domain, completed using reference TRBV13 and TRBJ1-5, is AAGVIQSPRHLIKEKRETATLKCYPIPRHDTVYWYQQGPGQDPQFLISFYEKMQSDKGSIPDRFSAQQFSDYHSELNMSSLELGDSALYFCASSLARGNQPQHFGDGTRLSIL.

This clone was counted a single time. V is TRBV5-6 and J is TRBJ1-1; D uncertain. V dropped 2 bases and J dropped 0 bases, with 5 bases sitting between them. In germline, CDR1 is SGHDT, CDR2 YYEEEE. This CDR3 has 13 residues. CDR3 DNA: TGTGCCAGCAGCTTCTACTTGAACACTGAAGCTTTCTTT. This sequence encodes CASSFYLNTEAFF. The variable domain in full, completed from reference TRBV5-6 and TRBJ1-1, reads DAGVTQSPTHLIKTRGQQVTLRCSPKSGHDTVSWYQQALGQGPQFIFQYYEEEERQRGNFPDRFSGHQFPNYSSELNVNALLLGDSALYLCASSFYLNTEAFFGQGTRLTVV.

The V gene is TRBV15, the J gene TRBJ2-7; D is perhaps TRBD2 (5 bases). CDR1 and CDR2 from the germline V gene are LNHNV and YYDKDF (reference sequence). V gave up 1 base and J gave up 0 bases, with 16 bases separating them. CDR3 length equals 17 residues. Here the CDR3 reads CATSRGVSRATSYEQYF. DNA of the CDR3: TGTGCCACCAGCAGAGGGGTCTCGAGGGCGACCTCCTACGAGCAGTACTTC. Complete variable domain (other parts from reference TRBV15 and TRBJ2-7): DAMVIQNPRYQVTQFGKPVTLSCSQTLNHNVMYWYQQKSSQAPKLLFHYYDKDFNNEADTPDNFQSRRPNTSFCFLDIRSPGLGDTAMYLCATSRGVSRATSYEQYFGPGTRLTVT.

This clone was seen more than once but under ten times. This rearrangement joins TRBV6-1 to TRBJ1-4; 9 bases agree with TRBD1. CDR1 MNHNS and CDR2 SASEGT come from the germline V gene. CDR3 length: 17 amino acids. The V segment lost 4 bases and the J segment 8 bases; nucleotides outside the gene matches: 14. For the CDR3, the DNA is TGTGCCAGCAGTGGGGACAGGGTCGTAATTGGTGGGGAAAAACTGTTTTTT. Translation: CASSGDRVVIGGEKLFF.

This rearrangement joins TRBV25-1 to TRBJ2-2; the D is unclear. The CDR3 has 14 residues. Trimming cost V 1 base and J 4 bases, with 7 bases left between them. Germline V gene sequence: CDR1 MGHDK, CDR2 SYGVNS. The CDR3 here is CASSESAVTGELFF. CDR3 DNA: TGTGCCAGCAGTGAATCGGCAGTCACCGGGGAGCTGTTTTTT.

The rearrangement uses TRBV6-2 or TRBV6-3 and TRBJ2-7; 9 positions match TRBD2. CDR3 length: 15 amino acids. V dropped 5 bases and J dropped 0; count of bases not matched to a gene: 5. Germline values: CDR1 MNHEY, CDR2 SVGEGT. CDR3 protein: CASSPSGGSSYEQYV. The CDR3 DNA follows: TGTGCCAGCAGTCCAAGCGGGGGGAGCTCCTACGAGCAGTACGTC.

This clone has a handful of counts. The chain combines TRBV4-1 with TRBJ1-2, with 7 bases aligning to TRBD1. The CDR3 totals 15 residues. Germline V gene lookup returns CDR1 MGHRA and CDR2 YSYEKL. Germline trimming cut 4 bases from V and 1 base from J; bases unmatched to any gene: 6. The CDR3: CASSPRAGGNYGYTF. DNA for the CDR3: TGCGCCAGCAGCCCCCGAGCAGGGGGTAACTATGGCTACACCTTC.

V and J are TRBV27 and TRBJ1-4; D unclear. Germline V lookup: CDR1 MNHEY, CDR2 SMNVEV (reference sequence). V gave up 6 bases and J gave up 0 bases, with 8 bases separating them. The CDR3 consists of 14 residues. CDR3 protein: CASSRKATNEKLFF. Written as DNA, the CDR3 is TGTGCCAGCAGCAGGAAAGCAACTAATGAAAAACTGTTTTTT.

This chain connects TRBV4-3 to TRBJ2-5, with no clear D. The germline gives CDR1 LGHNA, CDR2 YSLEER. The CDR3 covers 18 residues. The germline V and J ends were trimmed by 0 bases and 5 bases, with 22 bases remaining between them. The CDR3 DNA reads TGCGCCAGCAGCCAAGAAAGGACCCTGAAGGAGTCGTGGGAGACCCAGTACTTC. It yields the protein CASSQERTLKESWETQYF.

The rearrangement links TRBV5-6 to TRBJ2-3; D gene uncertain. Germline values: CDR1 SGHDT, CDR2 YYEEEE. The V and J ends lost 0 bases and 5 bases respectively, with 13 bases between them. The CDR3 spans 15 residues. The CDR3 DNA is TGTGCCAGCAGCTTGGTCCCCGGGTTCGGAGATACGCAGTATTTT. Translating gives CASSLVPGFGDTQYF.

The CDR3 DNA reads as TGTGCCAGCAGCGATAACAGGGGAGATACGCAGTATTTT. It specifies CASSDNRGDTQYF. The chain uses TRBV9 and TRBJ2-3; TRBD1 agrees at 7 bases. Germline V CDR1 and CDR2: SGDLS, YYNGEE. This CDR3 has 13 amino acids. Trimming cost V 3 bases and J 5 bases; bases outside gene matches: 3.

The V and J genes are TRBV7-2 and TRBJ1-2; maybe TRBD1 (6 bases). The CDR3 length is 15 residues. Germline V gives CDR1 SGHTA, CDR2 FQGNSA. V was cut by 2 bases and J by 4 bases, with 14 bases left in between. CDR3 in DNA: TGTGCCAGCAGCTTAAAAAAGGGGGAAAGCTATGGCTACACCTTC. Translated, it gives CASSLKKGESYGYTF.

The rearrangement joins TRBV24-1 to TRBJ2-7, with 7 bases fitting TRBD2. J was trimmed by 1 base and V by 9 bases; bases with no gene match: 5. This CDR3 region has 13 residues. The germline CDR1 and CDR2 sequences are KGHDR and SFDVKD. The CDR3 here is CATGRDGSYEQYF. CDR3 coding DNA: TGTGCCACCGGGAGGGACGGGTCCTACGAGCAGTACTTC.

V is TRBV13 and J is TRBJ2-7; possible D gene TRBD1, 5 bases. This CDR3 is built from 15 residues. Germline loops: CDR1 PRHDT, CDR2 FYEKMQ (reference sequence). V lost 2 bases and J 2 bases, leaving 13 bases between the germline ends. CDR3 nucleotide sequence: TGTGCCAGCAGCTTATGGGGCGGACCTCCCTACGAGCAGTACTTC. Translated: CASSLWGGPPYEQYF.

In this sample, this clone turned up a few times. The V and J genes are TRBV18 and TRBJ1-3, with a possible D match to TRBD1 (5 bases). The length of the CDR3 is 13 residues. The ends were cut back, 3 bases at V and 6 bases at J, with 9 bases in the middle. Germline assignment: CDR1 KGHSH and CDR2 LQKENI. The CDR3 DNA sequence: TGTGCCAGCTCACCGGACAAGCTAAACACCATATATTTT. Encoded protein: CASSPDKLNTIYF.

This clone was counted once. CDR3 loop: CASSPFGENTEAFF. The CDR3 DNA is TGTGCCAGCTCACCATTTGGAGAGAACACTGAAGCTTTCTTT. The chain carries TRBV18 and TRBJ1-1; D call uncertain. Per germline, CDR1 KGHSH and CDR2 LQKENI. V was pared by 2 bases and J by 1 base, with 8 bases between. This CDR3 is built from 14 residues.